This is a list of T cell receptor beta chains from one sample in a study of regulatory T cells. Sequenced by immunoSEQ multiplex PCR; TCRdb stores in-frame clones only, minus some. The sample includes about 20,000 clones, 80% to 95% of them seen just once. Sequenced sample: CD8+ T cells sorted from blood. Source of these receptors: a child aged 2 to 10 with CD3G deficiency. Both conserved end residues are part of each CDR3.

V gene,CDR3 protein
TRBV28,CASSPDRVIHEQYF
TRBV28,CASSFGDSEQETQYF
TRBV28,CASSFTGFTNTGELFF
TRBV13,CASSSREADTQYF
TRBV28,CASSAGDIKPQHF
TRBV6-1,CASIRHGRDYGYTF
TRBV6-1,CASSDVAGGVQYF
TRBV11-2,CASSLWRRDKGPYEQYF
TRBV28,CASSFGRGNDNYGYTF
TRBV27,CASSLTGTGGYNTQYF
TRBV7-9,CASTGRLAGAQETQYF
TRBV6-1,CASALFGDEQYF
TRBV6-1,CASSEPPVAEQFF
TRBV6-1,CASGQVTPYEQYF
TRBV5-1,CASSSTDTGELFF
TRBV28,CASSSPPTGNEQFF
TRBV7-2,CASSFGRTYEQYF
TRBV28,CASRPVAGEPYEQYF
TRBV7-9,CASSPAGSTGEQYF
TRBV28,CASSLGQTSGVTDTQYF
TRBV7-9,CASSFGPNEKLFF
TRBV5-1,CASSLGTGGTGYEQYF
TRBV28,CASSRPGTRIHEQYF
TRBV28,CASSLVNTGTSGYNEQFF